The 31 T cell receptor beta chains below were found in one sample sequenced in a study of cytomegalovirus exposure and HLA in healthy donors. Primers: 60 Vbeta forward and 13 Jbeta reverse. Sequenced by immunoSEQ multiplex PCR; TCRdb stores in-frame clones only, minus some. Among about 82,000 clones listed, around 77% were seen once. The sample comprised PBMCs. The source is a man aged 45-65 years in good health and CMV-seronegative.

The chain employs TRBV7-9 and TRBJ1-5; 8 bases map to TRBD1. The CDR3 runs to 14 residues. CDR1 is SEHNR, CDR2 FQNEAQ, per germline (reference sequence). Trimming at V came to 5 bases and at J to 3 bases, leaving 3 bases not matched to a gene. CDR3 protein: CASSLQGDNQPQHF. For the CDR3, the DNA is TGTGCCAGCAGCCTACAGGGGGACAATCAGCCCCAGCATTTT.

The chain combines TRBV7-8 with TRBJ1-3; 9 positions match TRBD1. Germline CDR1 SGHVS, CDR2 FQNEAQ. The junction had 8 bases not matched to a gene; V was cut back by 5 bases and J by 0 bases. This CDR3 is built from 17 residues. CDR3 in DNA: TGTGCCAGCAGCCTCCGGGACAGGGAAGACTCTGGAAACACCATATATTTT. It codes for CASSLRDREDSGNTIYF.

The CDR3 sequence: CASSSDRPQPQHF. CDR3 nucleotide sequence: TGTGCCAGCAGCTCCGACAGGCCTCAGCCCCAGCATTTT. The chain is built from TRBV7-9 and TRBJ1-5, with D possibly matching TRBD1 (6 bases). V was pared by 4 bases and J by 6 bases, with 10 bases between. The CDR3 has 13 amino acids. Per germline, CDR1 SEHNR and CDR2 FQNEAQ (reference sequence).

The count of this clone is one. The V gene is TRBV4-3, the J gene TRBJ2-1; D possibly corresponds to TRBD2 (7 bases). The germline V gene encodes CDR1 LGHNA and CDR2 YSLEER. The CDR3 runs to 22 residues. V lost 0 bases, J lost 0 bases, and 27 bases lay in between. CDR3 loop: CASSQDWGGGAGALSSYNEQFF. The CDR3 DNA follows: TGCGCCAGCAGCCAAGATTGGGGAGGGGGGGCCGGGGCTTTGAGCTCCTACAATGAGCAGTTCTTC.

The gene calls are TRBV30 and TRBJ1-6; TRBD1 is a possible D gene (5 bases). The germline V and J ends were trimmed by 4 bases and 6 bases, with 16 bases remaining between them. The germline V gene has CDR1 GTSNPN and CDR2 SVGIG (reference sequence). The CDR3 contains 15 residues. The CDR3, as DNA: TGTGCCTGGAATGGGGGGGGAGGAGGTAATTCACCCCTCCACTTT. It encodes CAWNGGGGGNSPLHF.

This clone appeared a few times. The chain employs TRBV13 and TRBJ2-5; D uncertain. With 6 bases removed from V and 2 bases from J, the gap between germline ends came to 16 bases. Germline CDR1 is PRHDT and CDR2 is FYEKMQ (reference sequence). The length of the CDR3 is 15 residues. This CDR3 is CASSPLGGFQETQYF. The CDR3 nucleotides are TGTGCCAGCAGTCCGCTTGGCGGATTTCAAGAGACCCAGTACTTC.

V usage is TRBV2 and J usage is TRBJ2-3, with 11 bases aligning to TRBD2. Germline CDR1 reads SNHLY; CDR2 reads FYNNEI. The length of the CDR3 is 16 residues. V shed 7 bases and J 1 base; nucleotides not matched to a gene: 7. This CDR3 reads CASTLLTSGGTDTQYF. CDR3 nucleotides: TGTGCCAGCACCCTCCTGACTAGCGGGGGCACAGATACGCAGTATTTT.

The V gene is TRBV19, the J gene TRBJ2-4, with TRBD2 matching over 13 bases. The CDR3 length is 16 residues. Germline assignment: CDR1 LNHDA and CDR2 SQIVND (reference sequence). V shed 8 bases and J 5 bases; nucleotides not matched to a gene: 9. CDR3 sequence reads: CASGPTSGGAENIQYF. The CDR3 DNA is TGTGCCAGTGGCCCCACTAGCGGGGGGGCTGAAAACATTCAGTACTTC.

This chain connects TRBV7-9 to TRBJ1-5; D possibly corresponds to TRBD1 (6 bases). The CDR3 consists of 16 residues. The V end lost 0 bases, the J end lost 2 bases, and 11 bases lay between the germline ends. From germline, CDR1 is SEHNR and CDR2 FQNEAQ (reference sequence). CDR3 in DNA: TGTGCCAGCAGCTTAGCGGACAGCAAAGGCAATCAGCCCCAGCATTTT. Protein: CASSLADSKGNQPQHF.

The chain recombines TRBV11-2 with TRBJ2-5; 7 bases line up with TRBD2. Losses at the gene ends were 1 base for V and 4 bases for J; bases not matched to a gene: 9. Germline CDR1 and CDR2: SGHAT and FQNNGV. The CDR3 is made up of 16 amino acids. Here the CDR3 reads CASSLVPGGNGETQYF. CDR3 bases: TGTGCCAGCAGCTTAGTCCCGGGAGGAAATGGAGAGACCCAGTACTTC.

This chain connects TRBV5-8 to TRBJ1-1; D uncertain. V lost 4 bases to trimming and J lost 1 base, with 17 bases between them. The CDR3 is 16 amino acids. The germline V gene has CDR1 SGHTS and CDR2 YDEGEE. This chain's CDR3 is CASSLGGSRPNTEAFF. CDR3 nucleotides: TGTGCCAGCAGCCTGGGCGGGAGTAGGCCGAACACTGAAGCTTTCTTT.

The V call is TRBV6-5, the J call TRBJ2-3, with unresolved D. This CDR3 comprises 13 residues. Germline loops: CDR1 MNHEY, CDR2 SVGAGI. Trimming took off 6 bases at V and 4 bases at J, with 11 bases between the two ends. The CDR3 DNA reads TGTGCCAGCAGCCGTGTACAGTCAGATACGCAGTATTTT. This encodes CASSRVQSDTQYF.

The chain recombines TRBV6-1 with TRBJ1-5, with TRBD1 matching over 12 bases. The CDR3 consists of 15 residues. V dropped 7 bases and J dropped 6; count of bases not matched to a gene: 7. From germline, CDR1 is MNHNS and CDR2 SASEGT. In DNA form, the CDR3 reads TGTGCCAGCAAAGCCGGGACAGGGGGCGGTCAGCCCCAGCATTTT. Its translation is CASKAGTGGGQPQHF.

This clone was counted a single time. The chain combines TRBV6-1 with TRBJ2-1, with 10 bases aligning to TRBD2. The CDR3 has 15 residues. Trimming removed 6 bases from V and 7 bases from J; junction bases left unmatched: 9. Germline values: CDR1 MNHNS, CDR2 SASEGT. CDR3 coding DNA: TGTGCCAGCAGGAAGGCTAGCGGGGGAATTAATGAGCAGTTCTTC. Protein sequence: CASRKASGGINEQFF.

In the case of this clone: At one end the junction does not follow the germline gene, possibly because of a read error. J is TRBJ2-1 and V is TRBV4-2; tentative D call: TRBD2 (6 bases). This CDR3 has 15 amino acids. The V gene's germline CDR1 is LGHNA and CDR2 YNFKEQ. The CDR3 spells CASSQEGGMGNEQFF. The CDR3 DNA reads TGTGCAAGCAGCCAGGAGGGCGGGATGGGGAATGAGCAGTTCTTC.

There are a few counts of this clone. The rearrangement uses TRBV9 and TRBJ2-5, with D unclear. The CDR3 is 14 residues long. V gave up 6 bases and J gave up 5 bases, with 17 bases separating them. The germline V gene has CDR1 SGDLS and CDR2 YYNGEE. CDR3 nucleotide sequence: TGTGCCAGCAACAAGGCGGCCTCGTCTGAGACCCAGTACTTC. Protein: CASNKAASSETQYF.

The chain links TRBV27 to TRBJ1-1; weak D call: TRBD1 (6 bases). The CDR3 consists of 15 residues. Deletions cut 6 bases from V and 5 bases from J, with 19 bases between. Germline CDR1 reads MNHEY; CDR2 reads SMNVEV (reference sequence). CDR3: CASSLTGAGGTEAFF. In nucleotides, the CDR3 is TGTGCCAGCAGCCTAACGGGGGCCGGGGGGACTGAAGCTTTCTTT.

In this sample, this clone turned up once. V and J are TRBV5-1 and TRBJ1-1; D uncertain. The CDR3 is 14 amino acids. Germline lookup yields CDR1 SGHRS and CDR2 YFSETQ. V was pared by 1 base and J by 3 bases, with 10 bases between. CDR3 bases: TGCGCCAGCAGCTTGAACAGCTGGGACACTGAAGCTTTCTTT. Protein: CASSLNSWDTEAFF.

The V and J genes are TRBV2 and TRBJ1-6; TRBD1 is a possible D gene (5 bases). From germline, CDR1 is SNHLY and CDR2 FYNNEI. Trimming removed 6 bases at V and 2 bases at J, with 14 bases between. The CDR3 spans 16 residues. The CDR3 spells CASRLVTDPYNSPLHF. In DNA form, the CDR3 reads TGTGCCAGCAGACTCGTGACAGACCCCTATAATTCACCCCTCCACTTT. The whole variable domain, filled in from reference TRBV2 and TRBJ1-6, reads EPEVTQTPSHQVTQMGQEVILRCVPISNHLYFYWYRQILGQKVEFLVSFYNNEISEKSEIFDDQFSVERPDGSNFTLKIRSTKLEDSAMYFCASRLVTDPYNSPLHFGNGTRLTVT.

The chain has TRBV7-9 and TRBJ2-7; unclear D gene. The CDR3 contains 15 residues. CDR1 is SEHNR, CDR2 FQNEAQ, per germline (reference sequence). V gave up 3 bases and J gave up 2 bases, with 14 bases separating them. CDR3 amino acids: CASSLARLLPYEQYF. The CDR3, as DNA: TGTGCCAGCAGCTTGGCTAGACTGTTACCCTACGAGCAGTACTTC.

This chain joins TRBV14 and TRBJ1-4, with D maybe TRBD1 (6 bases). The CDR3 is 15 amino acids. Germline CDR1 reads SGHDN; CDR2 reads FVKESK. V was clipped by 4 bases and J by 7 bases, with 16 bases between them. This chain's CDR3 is CASSRRGGSGEKLFF. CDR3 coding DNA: TGTGCCAGCAGCCGGAGGGGGGGTTCAGGTGAAAAACTGTTTTTT.

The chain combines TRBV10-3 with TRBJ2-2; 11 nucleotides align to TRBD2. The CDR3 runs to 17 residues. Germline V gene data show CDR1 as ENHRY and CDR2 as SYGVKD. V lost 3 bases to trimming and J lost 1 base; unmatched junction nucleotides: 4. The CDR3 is CAISERGLAGNTGELFF. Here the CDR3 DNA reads TGTGCCATCAGTGAACGCGGACTAGCGGGGAACACCGGGGAGCTGTTTTTT.

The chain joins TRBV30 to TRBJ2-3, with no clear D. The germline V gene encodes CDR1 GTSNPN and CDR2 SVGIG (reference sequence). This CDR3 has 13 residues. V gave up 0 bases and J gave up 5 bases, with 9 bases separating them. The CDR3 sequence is CAWSVRARDTQYF. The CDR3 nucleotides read TGTGCCTGGAGTGTACGAGCGAGAGATACGCAGTATTTT.

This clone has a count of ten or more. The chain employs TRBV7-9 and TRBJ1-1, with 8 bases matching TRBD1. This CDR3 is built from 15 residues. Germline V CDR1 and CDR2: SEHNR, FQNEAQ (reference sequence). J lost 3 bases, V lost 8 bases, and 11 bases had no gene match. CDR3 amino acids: CASDPGGFGDTEAFF. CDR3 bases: TGTGCCAGCGATCCAGGGGGCTTTGGGGACACTGAAGCTTTCTTT.

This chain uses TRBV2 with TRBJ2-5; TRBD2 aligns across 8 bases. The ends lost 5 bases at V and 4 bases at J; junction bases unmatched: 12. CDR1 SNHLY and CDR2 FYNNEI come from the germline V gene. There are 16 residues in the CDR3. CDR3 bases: TGTGCCAGCAGTCTCAACGGGGGGGCACAGGGAGAGACCCAGTACTTC. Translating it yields CASSLNGGAQGETQYF.

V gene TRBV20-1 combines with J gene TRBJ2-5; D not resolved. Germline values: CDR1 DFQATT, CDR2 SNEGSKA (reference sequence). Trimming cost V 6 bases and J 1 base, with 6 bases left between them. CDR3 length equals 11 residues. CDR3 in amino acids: CSAASQETQYF. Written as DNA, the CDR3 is TGCAGTGCGGCCAGCCAAGAGACCCAGTACTTC.

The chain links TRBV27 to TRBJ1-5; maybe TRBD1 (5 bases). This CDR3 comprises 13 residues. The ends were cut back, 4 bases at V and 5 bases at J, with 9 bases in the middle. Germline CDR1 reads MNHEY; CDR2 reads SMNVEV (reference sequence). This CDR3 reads CASSYLGDQPQHF. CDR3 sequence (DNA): TGTGCCAGCAGTTACCTAGGGGATCAGCCCCAGCATTTT.

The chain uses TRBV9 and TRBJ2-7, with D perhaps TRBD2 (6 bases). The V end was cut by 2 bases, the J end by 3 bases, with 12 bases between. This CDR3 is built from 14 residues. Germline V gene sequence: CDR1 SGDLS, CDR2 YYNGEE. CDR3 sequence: CASSVEDYFYEQYF. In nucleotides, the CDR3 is TGTGCCAGCAGCGTCGAGGACTATTTCTACGAGCAGTACTTC.

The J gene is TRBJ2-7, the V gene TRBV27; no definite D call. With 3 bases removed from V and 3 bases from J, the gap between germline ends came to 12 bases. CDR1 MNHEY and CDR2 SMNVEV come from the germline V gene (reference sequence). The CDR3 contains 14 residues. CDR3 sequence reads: CASSFRQVYYEQYF. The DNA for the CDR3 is TGTGCCAGCAGTTTTAGGCAGGTCTACTACGAGCAGTACTTC.

The CDR3 sequence is CASSPTGAGYTF. The CDR3 nucleotides are TGTGCCAGCTCACCCACAGGGGCTGGCTACACCTTC. The rearrangement uses TRBV18 and TRBJ1-2; 7 positions match TRBD1. V was pared by 3 bases and J by 7 bases, with 2 bases of the junction left unmatched. The CDR3 totals 12 residues. Germline CDR1 reads KGHSH; CDR2 reads LQKENI. Complete variable domain (other parts from reference TRBV18 and TRBJ1-2): NAGVMQNPRHLVRRRGQEARLRCSPMKGHSHVYWYRQLPEEGLKFMVYLQKENIIDESGMPKERFSAEFPKEGPSILRIQQVVRGDSAAYFCASSPTGAGYTFGSGTRLTVV.

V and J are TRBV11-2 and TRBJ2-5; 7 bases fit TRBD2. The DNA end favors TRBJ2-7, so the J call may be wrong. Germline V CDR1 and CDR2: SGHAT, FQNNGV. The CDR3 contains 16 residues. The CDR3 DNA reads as TGTGCCAGCAGCTTAGATGGGCTAGCGGTGTTCTACGAGCAGTACTTC. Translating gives CASSLDGLAVFYEQYF.